The 20 T cell receptor beta chains presented below share a single source sample, sequenced in a study of cytomegalovirus exposure and HLA in healthy donors. The PCR had 60 Vbeta and 13 Jbeta primers. Generated by immunoSEQ multiplex PCR, the TCRdb table keeps only in-frame clones and is missing some. The repertoire consists of 100,000 to 150,000 clones, with 60% to 80% occurring once and the leading ten covering around 3%. Sequencing was performed on PBMCs. These receptors all come from a woman between 50 and 59 years old in good health and CMV-seronegative.

V gene TRBV30 combines with J gene TRBJ1-1; D remains unclear. CDR1 is GTSNPN and CDR2 is SVGIG in the germline V gene (reference sequence). The CDR3 length is 12 residues. The V end lost 2 bases, the J end lost 1 base, and 5 bases lay between the germline ends. The CDR3 protein is CAWSPKNTEAFF. CDR3 in DNA: TGTGCCTGGAGTCCAAAGAACACTGAAGCTTTCTTT. The whole variable domain, remainder taken from reference TRBV30 and TRBJ1-1, is SQTIHQWPATLVQPVGSPLSLECTVEGTSNPNLYWYRQAAGRGLQLLFYSVGIGQISSEVPQNLSASRPQDRQFILSSKKLLLSDSGFYLCAWSPKNTEAFFGQGTRLTVV.

The chain employs TRBV7-3 and TRBJ2-7; a weak D match, TRBD1 (6 bases). CDR3 length equals 15 residues. V lost 4 bases, J lost 2 bases, and 15 bases lay in between. Germline V gives CDR1 SGHTA, CDR2 FQGTGA. CDR3 loop: CASSYLGTLTYEQYF. The CDR3 DNA follows: TGTGCCAGCAGCTACCTCGGGACACTAACCTACGAGCAGTACTTC.

The chain combines TRBV28 with TRBJ2-7; the D gene is possibly TRBD1 (6 bases). With 6 bases removed from V and 2 bases from J, the gap between germline ends came to 20 bases. This CDR3 spans 16 amino acids. Germline-derived CDR1 and CDR2 are MDHEN and SYDVKM. The CDR3 DNA is TGTGCCAGCAGCTCAATCGGACAGTTCCCCCCCTACGAGCAGTACTTC. This gives the protein CASSSIGQFPPYEQYF.

This clone showed up just a few times. The genes are TRBV11-3 and TRBJ2-4, with D maybe TRBD1 (6 bases). The V end was cut by 4 bases, the J end by 11 bases, with 15 bases between. Germline CDR1 and CDR2: SGHNT and YENEEA. The CDR3 has 13 amino acids. The CDR3: CASSSGITGFQYF. In nucleotides, the CDR3 is TGTGCCAGCAGCTCTGGAATCACAGGGTTTCAGTACTTC.

The V call is TRBV7-6, the J call TRBJ2-1; D unresolved. Germline CDR1 and CDR2: SGHVS and FNYEAQ. Trimming stripped 1 base from V and 6 bases from J, with 10 bases between. This CDR3 comprises 14 residues. CDR3 protein: CASSLDYVSNEQFF. The CDR3 region has the DNA TGTGCCAGCAGCTTAGACTATGTCTCCAATGAGCAGTTCTTC.

The chain employs TRBV6-5 and TRBJ2-2; D possibly corresponds to TRBD2 (5 bases). The germline V and J ends were trimmed by 6 bases and 2 bases, with 10 bases remaining between them. CDR3 length: 14 amino acids. From germline, CDR1 is MNHEY and CDR2 SVGAGI. This CDR3 reads CASRLSGNTGELFF. The CDR3 nucleotides read TGTGCCAGCAGACTCAGCGGTAACACCGGGGAGCTGTTTTTT.

The chain has TRBV6-6 and TRBJ2-1, with 9 bases matching TRBD1. The germline V gene has CDR1 MNHNY and CDR2 SVGAGI (reference sequence). The CDR3 totals 13 residues. J lost 12 bases, V lost 6 bases, and 9 bases had no gene match. CDR3 DNA: TGTGCCAGCAGAACCGGGACAGGGTTATGGCAGTTCTTC. Its translation is CASRTGTGLWQFF.

This clone was recorded a few times. The chain recombines TRBV28 with TRBJ2-3, with D possibly being TRBD1 (6 bases). V shed 4 bases and J shed 0 bases, with 11 bases lying between them. The CDR3 contains 15 residues. Germline-derived CDR1 and CDR2 are MDHEN and SYDVKM. The CDR3 DNA reads as TGTGCCAGCAGTTCGGACAGTTATAGCACAGATACGCAGTATTTT. Its translation: CASSSDSYSTDTQYF.

With respect to this clone: An end of the junction does not agree with germline; a read error may underlie this. The V and J genes are TRBV7-9 and TRBJ1-1, with D possibly matching TRBD1 (5 bases). The CDR3 is 12 amino acids. Germline CDR1 reads SEHNR; CDR2 reads FQNEAQ (reference sequence). CDR3: CSSSPTATEAFF. CDR3 bases: TGTTCCAGCAGCCCGACAGCCACTGAAGCTTTCTTT.

The chain employs TRBV20-1 and TRBJ2-7; D remains ambiguous. Trimming removed 5 bases at V and 1 base at J, with 6 bases between. The CDR3 runs 11 residues. CDR1 is DFQATT, CDR2 SNEGSKA, per germline (reference sequence). This CDR3 reads CSAQSSYEQYF. In DNA, the CDR3 is TGCAGTGCTCAGTCATCCTACGAGCAGTACTTC.

In this sample, this clone turned up once. The chain has TRBV15 and TRBJ1-4; D gene ambiguous. The CDR3 runs to 16 residues. CDR1 LNHNV and CDR2 YYDKDF come from the germline V gene (reference sequence). Trimming took 4 bases from V and 0 from J, leaving 12 bases between them. In nucleotides, the CDR3 is TGTGCCACCAGCAAAGTAGCGCTTGCAACTAATGAAAAACTGTTTTTT. It is translated as CATSKVALATNEKLFF.

The chain links TRBV27 to TRBJ2-7; 8 bases fit TRBD1. The V and J ends lost 3 bases and 3 bases, in that order; junction bases with no gene match: 7. Germline V gene data show CDR1 as MNHEY and CDR2 as SMNVEV (reference sequence). The CDR3 runs 15 residues. The CDR3 loop is CASSFLGQEGYEQYF. CDR3 DNA: TGTGCCAGCAGTTTCTTGGGACAGGAGGGCTACGAGCAGTACTTC.

For this clone: The junction departs from germline at one end; a sequencing error may be responsible. The chain employs TRBV7-9 and TRBJ1-4; 8 bases are a match to TRBD1. The CDR3 sequence is 15 residues long. The germline V gene encodes CDR1 SEHNR and CDR2 FQNEAQ (reference sequence). The CDR3 spells CSSSLDGQGREKLFF. The CDR3 nucleotides are TGTTCCAGCAGCTTAGATGGACAGGGAAGGGAAAAACTGTTTTTT.

V and J are TRBV28 and TRBJ1-5; 7 bases fit TRBD1. V was clipped by 3 bases and J by 6 bases; unmatched bases: 5. The CDR3 contains 14 residues. CDR1 is MDHEN, CDR2 SYDVKM, per germline. The CDR3 region is CASSLADRSQPQHF. The CDR3 DNA follows: TGTGCCAGCAGTTTGGCGGACAGGTCTCAGCCCCAGCATTTT.

The CDR3 protein is CASSGEVGQETQYF. CDR3 sequence (DNA): TGTGCCAGCTCAGGGGAGGTCGGCCAAGAGACCCAGTACTTC. This chain uses TRBV18 with TRBJ2-5, with TRBD2 as a possible D gene (6 bases). Between the trimmed V and J ends, which lost 5 bases and 1 base, there was a span of 11 bases. The germline V gene has CDR1 KGHSH and CDR2 LQKENI. CDR3 length equals 14 residues.

This clone was detected once. The chain couples TRBV11-3 to TRBJ2-3; tentative D call: TRBD2 (6 bases). This CDR3 has 15 residues. In germline, CDR1 is SGHNT, CDR2 YENEEA. V lost 1 base and J lost 8, with 16 bases in between. CDR3 in DNA: TGTGCCAGCAGCTTAGTGCCTAGCGCTGCAAGTACGCAGTATTTT. Translating it yields CASSLVPSAASTQYF.

This chain joins TRBV7-9 and TRBJ2-5, with 7 bases matching TRBD2. Germline V gene sequence: CDR1 SEHNR, CDR2 FQNEAQ (reference sequence). The V gene end was trimmed by 4 bases and the J gene end by 3 bases; junction bases not matched to a gene: 2. This CDR3 spans 13 amino acids. DNA for the CDR3: TGTGCCAGCAGCTCGGGGAGGGAAGAGACCCAGTACTTC. Translating gives CASSSGREETQYF. Supplemented by reference TRBV7-9 and TRBJ2-5, the full variable domain reads DTGVSQNPRHKITKRGQNVTFRCDPISEHNRLYWYRQTLGQGPEFLTYFQNEAQLEKSRLLSDRFSAERPKGSFSTLEIQRTEQGDSAMYLCASSSGREETQYFGPGTRLLVL.

The CDR3, as DNA: TGTGCCACCGCTCCTCGTGCCGGAGGCTACGAGCAGTACTTC. Its translation is CATAPRAGGYEQYF. The genes are TRBV15 and TRBJ2-5; TRBD2 is a possible D gene (5 bases). The DNA matches TRBJ2-7 better at its end, which makes the J call doubtful. The germline V gene has CDR1 LNHNV and CDR2 YYDKDF (reference sequence). The CDR3 contains 14 residues.

The chain joins TRBV7-3 to TRBJ1-1; 9 bases are shared with TRBD1. V was pared by 8 bases and J by 5 bases, with 12 bases of the junction left unmatched. Germline CDR1 is SGHTA and CDR2 is FQGTGA. The CDR3 sequence is 15 residues long. The CDR3 region has the DNA TGTGCCAGCGCTAAAATGGGACAGGGTCGAACTGAAGCTTTCTTT. This sequence encodes CASAKMGQGRTEAFF.

The genes are TRBV12-5 and TRBJ2-1; 8 bases are a match to TRBD2. CDR3 length: 18 residues. V lost 5 bases to trimming and J lost 2 bases; unmatched junction nucleotides: 14. From germline, CDR1 is LGHNT and CDR2 FRNRAP. The CDR3 DNA sequence: TGTGCTAGTGGTCACCACCCCGGGACTAGGAACACCTACAATGAGCAGTTCTTC. As protein: CASGHHPGTRNTYNEQFF. The complete variable domain, with remaining parts taken from reference TRBV12-5 and TRBJ2-1, reads DARVTQTPRHKVTEMGQEVTMRCQPILGHNTVFWYRQTMMQGLELLAYFRNRAPLDDSGMPKDRFSAEMPDATLATLKIQPSEPRDSAVYFCASGHHPGTRNTYNEQFFGPGTRLTVL.